These T cell receptor beta chains were read from a single sample in a study of cytomegalovirus exposure and HLA in healthy donors. Sequencing was performed with immunoSEQ multiplex PCR; in TCRdb, only in-frame clones are kept and a portion is missing. The sample includes 200,000 or so clones, over 65% of them seen just once. The sequenced sample was PBMCs. The receptors stem from a woman aged 25-40 years in good health and CMV-seronegative. CDR3s leave out the opening cysteine and the closing phenylalanine or tryptophan. Fields, in order: D gene, J gene, V gene, CDR3 protein. D genes are given only for firm matches.

D: TRBD1
J: TRBJ1-6
V: TRBV5-1
CDR3: ASSLGTGGNYSPLH

D: TRBD1
J: TRBJ2-7
V: TRBV10-3
CDR3: AISQDRDRGHEQY

D: -
J: TRBJ1-1
V: TRBV9
CDR3: ASSSSRNTEAF

D: TRBD2
J: TRBJ2-5
V: TRBV19
CDR3: ASSRQVAGGQETQY

D: TRBD2
J: TRBJ2-1
V: TRBV4-2
CDR3: ASSPRRGGSYNEQF

D: -
J: TRBJ2-5
V: TRBV5-1
CDR3: ASSILYQETQY

D: TRBD1
J: TRBJ1-2
V: TRBV6-1
CDR3: ASSADRDRIARSGYP

D: TRBD1
J: TRBJ2-7
V: TRBV29-1
CDR3: SVGQGAVYEQY

D: -
J: TRBJ2-1
V: TRBV19
CDR3: ASSIARDSYNEQF

D: -
J: TRBJ2-3
V: TRBV28
CDR3: ASSSPGDTQY

D: TRBD2
J: TRBJ2-1
V: TRBV14
CDR3: ASSQDRTSGYNEQF

D: -
J: TRBJ1-4
V: TRBV19
CDR3: ASSQNPHPGGEKLF

D: TRBD1
J: TRBJ2-3
V: TRBV10-3
CDR3: AIRDADRGSTDTQY

D: TRBD2
J: TRBJ2-7
V: TRBV4-1
CDR3: ASSQRTSGRPYEQY

D: -
J: TRBJ1-2
V: TRBV11-2
CDR3: ASSQWGGANYGYT

D: TRBD1
J: TRBJ1-1
V: TRBV5-1
CDR3: ASRGTASMNTEAF

D: -
J: TRBJ2-1
V: TRBV18
CDR3: ASSPSPGHNEQF

D: -
J: TRBJ1-1
V: TRBV25-1
CDR3: ASSGHRAGDTEAF

D: -
J: TRBJ2-7
V: TRBV6-1
CDR3: ASSPVHRGSYEQY

D: TRBD1
J: TRBJ1-2
V: TRBV9
CDR3: ASSPRGTGPNYGYT

D: TRBD2
J: TRBJ2-5
V: TRBV30
CDR3: ARAVAGETQY

D: -
J: TRBJ1-2
V: TRBV7-2
CDR3: ASSFFVPLNGYT

D: -
J: TRBJ2-7
V: TRBV18
CDR3: ASSPRTVSYEQY

D: -
J: TRBJ1-1
V: TRBV5-1
CDR3: ASSPGHLNTEAF

D: -
J: TRBJ1-6
V: TRBV5-1
CDR3: ASSLAGRLSPLH

D: TRBD1
J: TRBJ1-2
V: TRBV5-1
CDR3: ASMGQDYGYT

D: -
J: TRBJ2-7
V: TRBV5-1
CDR3: ASSLSTTYGQY

D: TRBD1
J: TRBJ2-2
V: TRBV11-2
CDR3: ASSRRDRISTGELF

D: -
J: TRBJ1-5
V: TRBV19
CDR3: ASSLVTGFSNQPQH

D: -
J: TRBJ2-1
V: TRBV11-3
CDR3: ASSGRQPYNEQF

D: TRBD1
J: TRBJ1-1
V: TRBV28
CDR3: ASNYRGSTEAF

D: TRBD1
J: TRBJ1-2
V: TRBV5-4
CDR3: ASINGQDGGYGYT

D: -
J: TRBJ2-7
V: TRBV28
CDR3: ASSSQSEQY

D: -
J: TRBJ1-1
V: TRBV5-4
CDR3: ASSGEGGGKWTEAF

D: -
J: TRBJ2-7
V: TRBV10-3
CDR3: ATGLGYEQY

D: -
J: TRBJ1-2
V: TRBV5-4
CDR3: ASSLALESAYGYP

D: -
J: TRBJ1-1
V: TRBV11-3
CDR3: ASSLDRQGEAF

D: -
J: TRBJ2-5
V: TRBV4-1
CDR3: ASSQLTAEETQY

D: -
J: TRBJ2-7
V: TRBV29-1
CDR3: SVRPGAYEQY

D: -
J: TRBJ2-5
V: TRBV28
CDR3: ASSLVQFQETQY

D: TRBD1
J: TRBJ1-2
V: TRBV29-1
CDR3: SDRQGDYGYP

D: TRBD2
J: TRBJ2-2
V: TRBV5-1
CDR3: ASSFAGGVTGELF

D: -
J: TRBJ2-3
V: TRBV12-5
CDR3: ASGYGAVGTDTQY

D: TRBD1
J: TRBJ1-6
V: TRBV6-1
CDR3: ASEDRVEFSPLH

D: -
J: TRBJ1-6
V: TRBV2
CDR3: ASSEPGQVH

D: -
J: TRBJ1-5
V: TRBV4-1
CDR3: ASSQRGQPQH

D: TRBD2
J: TRBJ2-1
V: TRBV9
CDR3: ASSVALAGAYNEQF

D: -
J: TRBJ2-3
V: TRBV5-3
CDR3: ARSLDMGADTQY

D: -
J: TRBJ1-5
V: TRBV4-1
CDR3: ASSPHRDGQPQH

D: -
J: TRBJ2-7
V: TRBV11-2
CDR3: ASSLVKVRGLSYEQY

D: TRBD2
J: TRBJ2-3
V: TRBV10-1
CDR3: ASSVTSPDTQY

D: -
J: TRBJ1-6
V: TRBV21-1
CDR3: ASPQQTGTGTTGYNSPLH

D: -
J: TRBJ2-3
V: TRBV4-1
CDR3: ASSHGGLDTQY

D: -
J: TRBJ1-2
V: TRBV30
CDR3: AWSLGLIYGYT

D: -
J: TRBJ2-1
V: TRBV5-1
CDR3: ASSLAGSGIRSSYNEQF

D: -
J: TRBJ1-2
V: TRBV4-1
CDR3: ASSHHPARGIYGYT

D: TRBD2
J: TRBJ2-1
V: TRBV5-1
CDR3: ASSLGLVIYEQF